These 3 T cell receptor beta chains came from one sample sequenced in a study of CD8+CD57+ T cells in acquired aplastic anemia. Previously, flow cytometry had revealed CD8+CD57+ cell expansion in the patients chosen for sequencing. According to the study, genomic DNA was the template for TCR beta VDJ and CDR3 profiling. TCRdb ran MiXCR on the reads and lists one entry per CDR3 protein. Of around 430,000 distinct CDR3 sequences in the sample, around 32% are singletons; the top ten hold around 0.82%. Sequences were obtained from sorted CD4+, CD8+, or CD8+CD57+ T cells (not recorded which) from PBMCs. The receptor set was obtained from a human donor with aplastic anemia.

This sequence joins TRBV29-1 and TRBJ2-7, with 12 bases that match TRBD2. The CDR3 is made up of 20 amino acids. V shed 6 bases and J 2 bases; nucleotides not matched to a gene: 23. CDR1 SQVTM and CDR2 ANQGSEA come from the germline V gene. The CDR3 DNA reads as TGCAGCGTCAGGGACAGGGTTTTTACTAGCGGGAGGCATGCAGCCTACGAGCAGTACTTC. As protein: CSVRDRVFTSGRHAAYEQYF.

The chain couples TRBV10-3 to TRBJ2-2, with D perhaps TRBD1 (6 bases). The germline V gene encodes CDR1 ENHRY and CDR2 SYGVKD. The CDR3 runs to 15 residues. V was clipped by 2 bases and J by 4 bases, with 11 bases between them. Written as DNA, the CDR3 is TGTGCCATCAGTGAGCACAGGGACCTCACCGGGGAGCTGTTTTTT. Translated, it gives CAISEHRDLTGELFF.

This clonotype occurred many times. The chain couples TRBV19 to TRBJ2-7, with D perhaps TRBD1 (6 bases). The V end was cut by 5 bases, the J end by 0 bases, with 14 bases between. Germline V CDR1 and CDR2: LNHDA, SQIVND (reference sequence). The CDR3 runs 15 residues. This CDR3 is CASSLRTVSSYEQYF. CDR3 nucleotides: TGTGCCAGTAGTCTCCGGACAGTGAGCTCCTACGAGCAGTACTTC.